The 2 T cell receptor beta chains in this list originate from one sample, sequenced in a study of OX40 agonist ivuxolimab in advanced cancers. Library preparation employed the immunoSEQ multiplex PCR assay. Not all clones reach the TCRdb copy of this immuneACCESS table, which keeps in-frame sequences only. Checked studies attribute under half of the gap to unresolved V genes and leave the rest unexplained. The sample contains approximately 70,000 clones, 94% of them found a single time. The ten largest clones capture roughly 14% of the sample. The sequenced sample was CD4+ or CD8+ T cells sorted from blood, obtained in a trial of the OX40 agonist ivuxolimab. These receptors originate from an adult with an advanced solid tumor such as melanoma, head and neck, liver or kidney cancer.

The chain uses TRBV6-5 and TRBJ2-7; 10 nucleotides align to TRBD1. The CDR3 has 14 amino acids. Per germline, CDR1 MNHEY and CDR2 SVGAGI. J gave up 7 bases and V 6 bases, and 9 bases lay outside the gene matches. CDR3 coding DNA: TGTGCCAGCAGACTTGGACAGGGGGATAGGGAGCAGTACTTC. It translates to CASRLGQGDREQYF.

This clone was detected a few times. An end of the junction differs from the germline gene, which may be a read error. V and J are TRBV7-3 and TRBJ2-7; D unresolved. Germline V CDR1 and CDR2: SGHTA, FQGTGA. The CDR3 has 13 residues. In DNA form, the CDR3 reads TGTGCCAGCAGCCTTTCCAGTGAGCCAGTACCGGGCTTC. Its protein product is CASSLSSEPVPGF.